This is a list of T cell receptor beta chains from one sample in a study of preoperative IRX-2 immunotherapy in early breast cancer. Clones were sequenced by immunoSEQ multiplex PCR, and TCRdb holds only the in-frame ones, with some missing. The table has 40,000 to 50,000 clones, 77% seen once. The sample here was tumor tissue, taken after IRX-2 immunotherapy. The receptors here all came from a human donor with breast cancer. Both conserved end residues are trimmed from each CDR3.

TRBJ2-2 | TRBV6-8 | AITRTANTGELF
TRBJ1-1 | TRBV5-1 | ASSRGTGVPEAF
TRBJ2-1 | TRBV6-7 | ASSYSVRKGYNEQF
TRBJ1-5 | TRBV19 | ALSPGLGQPQH
TRBJ2-3 | TRBV5-1 | ASGGGVERWDTQY
TRBJ2-1 | TRBV30 | AWSVHPGGSYNEQF
TRBJ2-1 | TRBV6-8 | ASSYLGVLNFYNEQF
TRBJ1-1 | TRBV4-1 | ASSQDWVNTEAF
TRBJ1-1 | TRBV7-4 | ASSYDRNTEAF
TRBJ2-7 | TRBV6-8 | ASRDPPGLAGLVTYEQY